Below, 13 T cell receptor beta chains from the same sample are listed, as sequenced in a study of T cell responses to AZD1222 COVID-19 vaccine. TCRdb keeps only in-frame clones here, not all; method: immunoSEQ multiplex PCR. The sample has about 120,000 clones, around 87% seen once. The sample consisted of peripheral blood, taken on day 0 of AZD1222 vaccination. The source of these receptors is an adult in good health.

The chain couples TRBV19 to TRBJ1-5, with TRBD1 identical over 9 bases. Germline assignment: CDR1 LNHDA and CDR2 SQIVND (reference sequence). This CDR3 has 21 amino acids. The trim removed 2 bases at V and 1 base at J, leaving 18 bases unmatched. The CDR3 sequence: CASSIYKGYRGRETSNQPQHF. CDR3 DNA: TGTGCCAGTAGTATATATAAAGGCTACAGGGGGCGCGAAACCAGCAATCAGCCCCAGCATTTT. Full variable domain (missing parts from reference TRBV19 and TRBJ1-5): DGGITQSPKYLFRKEGQNVTLSCEQNLNHDAMYWYRQDPGQGLRLIYYSQIVNDFQKGDIAEGYSVSREKKESFPLTVTSAQKNPTAFYLCASSIYKGYRGRETSNQPQHFGDGTRLSIL.

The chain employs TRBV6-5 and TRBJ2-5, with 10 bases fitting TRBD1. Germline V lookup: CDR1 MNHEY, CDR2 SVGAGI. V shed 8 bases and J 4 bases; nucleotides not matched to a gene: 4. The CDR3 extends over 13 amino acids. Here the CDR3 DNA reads TGTGCCAGCTACGACAGGGGGCGAGAGACCCAGTACTTC. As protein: CASYDRGRETQYF.

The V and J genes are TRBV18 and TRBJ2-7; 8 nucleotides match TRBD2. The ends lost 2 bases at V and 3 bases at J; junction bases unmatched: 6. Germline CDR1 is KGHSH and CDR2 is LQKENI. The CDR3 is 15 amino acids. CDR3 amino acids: CASSPLVAGSYEQYF. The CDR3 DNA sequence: TGTGCCAGCTCACCATTGGTAGCGGGAAGCTACGAGCAGTACTTC. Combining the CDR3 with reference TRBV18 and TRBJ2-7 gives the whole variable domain NAGVMQNPRHLVRRRGQEARLRCSPMKGHSHVYWYRQLPEEGLKFMVYLQKENIIDESGMPKERFSAEFPKEGPSILRIQQVVRGDSAAYFCASSPLVAGSYEQYFGPGTRLTVT.

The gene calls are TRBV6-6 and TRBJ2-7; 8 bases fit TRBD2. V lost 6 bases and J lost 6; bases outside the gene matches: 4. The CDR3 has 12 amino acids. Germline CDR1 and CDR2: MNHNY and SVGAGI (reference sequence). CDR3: CASRPTSGEQYF. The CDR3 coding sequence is TGTGCCAGCAGGCCTACTAGCGGCGAGCAGTACTTC.

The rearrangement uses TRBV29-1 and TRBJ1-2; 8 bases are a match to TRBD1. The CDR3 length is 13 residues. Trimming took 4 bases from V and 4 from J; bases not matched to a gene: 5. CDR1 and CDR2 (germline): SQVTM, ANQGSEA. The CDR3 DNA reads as TGCAGCGTTGGCAGGGGGCGAGGCTATGGCTACACCTTC. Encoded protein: CSVGRGRGYGYTF.

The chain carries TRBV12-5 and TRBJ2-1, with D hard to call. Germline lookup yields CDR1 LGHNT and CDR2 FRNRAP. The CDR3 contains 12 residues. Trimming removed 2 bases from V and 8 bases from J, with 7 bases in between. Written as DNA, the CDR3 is TGTGCTAGTGGTTTGTCATGGGATGAGCAGTTCTTC. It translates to CASGLSWDEQFF.

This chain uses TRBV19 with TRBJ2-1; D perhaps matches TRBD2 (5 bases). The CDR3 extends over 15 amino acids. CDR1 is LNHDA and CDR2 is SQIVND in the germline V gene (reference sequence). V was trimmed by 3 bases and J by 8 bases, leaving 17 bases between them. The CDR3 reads CASSMGGRGSDEQFF. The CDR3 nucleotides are TGTGCCAGTAGTATGGGTGGGAGAGGGTCGGATGAGCAGTTCTTC.

Here the CDR3 reads CASSDLSAVNTEAFF. In DNA form, the CDR3 reads TGTGCCAGCAGCGACCTCTCAGCGGTGAACACTGAAGCTTTCTTT. The chain couples TRBV6-5 to TRBJ1-1; no definite D call. This CDR3 has 15 residues. The V gene lost 6 bases and the J gene lost 0 bases, with 14 bases spanning the gap. Germline V gene data show CDR1 as MNHEY and CDR2 as SVGAGI.

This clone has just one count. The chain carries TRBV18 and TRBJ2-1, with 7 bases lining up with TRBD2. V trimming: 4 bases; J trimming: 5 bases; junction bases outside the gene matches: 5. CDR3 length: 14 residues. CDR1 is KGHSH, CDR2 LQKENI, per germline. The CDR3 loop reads CASSLGLDDNEQFF. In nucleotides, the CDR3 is TGTGCCAGCTCACTCGGACTAGATGACAATGAGCAGTTCTTC. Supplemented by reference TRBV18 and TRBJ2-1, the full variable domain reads NAGVMQNPRHLVRRRGQEARLRCSPMKGHSHVYWYRQLPEEGLKFMVYLQKENIIDESGMPKERFSAEFPKEGPSILRIQQVVRGDSAAYFCASSLGLDDNEQFFGPGTRLTVL.

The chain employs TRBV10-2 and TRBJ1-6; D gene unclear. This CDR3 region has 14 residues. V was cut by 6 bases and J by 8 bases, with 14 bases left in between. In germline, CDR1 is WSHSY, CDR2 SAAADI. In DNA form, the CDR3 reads TGCGCCAGCAGCGCTACATTAGATTATTCACCCCTCCACTTT. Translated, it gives CASSATLDYSPLHF.

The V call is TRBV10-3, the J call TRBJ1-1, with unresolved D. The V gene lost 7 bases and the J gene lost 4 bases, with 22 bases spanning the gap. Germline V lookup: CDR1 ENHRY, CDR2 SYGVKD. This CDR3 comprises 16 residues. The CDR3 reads CAITRDPPGVGTEAFF. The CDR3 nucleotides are TGTGCCATCACCCGAGACCCCCCGGGTGTGGGCACTGAAGCTTTCTTT.

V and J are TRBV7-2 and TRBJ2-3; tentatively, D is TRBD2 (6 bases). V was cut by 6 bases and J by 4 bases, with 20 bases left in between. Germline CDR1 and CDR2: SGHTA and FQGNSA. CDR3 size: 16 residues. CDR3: CASSSTRGLVPDTQYF. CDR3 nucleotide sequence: TGTGCCAGCAGTTCAACCCGGGGGTTAGTTCCAGATACGCAGTATTTT.

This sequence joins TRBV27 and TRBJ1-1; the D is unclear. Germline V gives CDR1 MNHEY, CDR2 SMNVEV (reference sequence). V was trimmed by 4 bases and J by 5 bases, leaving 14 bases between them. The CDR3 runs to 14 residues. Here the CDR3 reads CASSYLGRETEAFF. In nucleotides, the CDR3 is TGTGCCAGCAGTTATCTGGGGAGGGAGACTGAAGCTTTCTTT.